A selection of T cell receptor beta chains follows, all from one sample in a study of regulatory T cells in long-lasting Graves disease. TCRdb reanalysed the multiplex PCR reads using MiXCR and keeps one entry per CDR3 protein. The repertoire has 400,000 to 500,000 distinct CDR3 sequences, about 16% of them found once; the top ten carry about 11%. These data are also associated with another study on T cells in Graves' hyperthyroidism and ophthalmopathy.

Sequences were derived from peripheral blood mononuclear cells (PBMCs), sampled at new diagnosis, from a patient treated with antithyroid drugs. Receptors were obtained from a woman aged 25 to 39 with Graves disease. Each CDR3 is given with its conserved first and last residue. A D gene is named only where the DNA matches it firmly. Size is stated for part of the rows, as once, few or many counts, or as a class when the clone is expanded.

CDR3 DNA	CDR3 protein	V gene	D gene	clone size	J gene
TGTGCCAGCAGTGGTAGTAGGAATAGTCCGTTCTTC	CASSGSRNSPFF	TRBV2	NA	NA	TRBJ2-1
TGTGCCAGCACCAGGACTAGCGGGAGTTGGGGCAATGAGCAGTTCTTC	CASTRTSGSWGNEQFF	TRBV2	TRBD2	NA	TRBJ2-1
TGTGCCAGCAACCCACAGGGACCTAACACTGAAGCTTTCTTT	CASNPQGPNTEAFF	TRBV12-3/TRBV12-4	NA	many	TRBJ1-1
TGTGCCAGCAGCTTGCCGGGACTAGCGAACACCGGGGAGCTGTTTTTT	CASSLPGLANTGELFF	TRBV5-4	TRBD2	few	TRBJ2-2
TGTGCCGGCAGTCCGTCTCTAATCTATGGCTACACCTTC	CAGSPSLIYGYTF	TRBV12-3/TRBV12-4	NA	NA	TRBJ1-2
TGTGCCAGCAGCTTAGACTGGGAAACGCAGTATTTT	CASSLDWETQYF	TRBV7-9	NA	few	TRBJ2-3
TGTGCCAGTAGTATAGGACTAGCGGGAGTTTACAATGAGCAGTTCTTC	CASSIGLAGVYNEQFF	TRBV19	TRBD2	few	TRBJ2-1
TGTGCCAGCAGCCAAGATCTAGCGGGAGGGGGTTACAATGAGCAGTTCTTC	CASSQDLAGGGYNEQFF	TRBV3-1	TRBD2	many	TRBJ2-1
TGTGCCAGCAGCTTGGGGGGGGGTACGGGACAGCCCCAGCATTTT	CASSLGGGTGQPQHF	TRBV5-6	NA	NA	TRBJ1-5
TGTGCCAGCAGTCAGACTAGCGGGAGATGGTACGAGCAGTACTTC	CASSQTSGRWYEQYF	TRBV6-1	TRBD2	NA	TRBJ2-7
TGTGCCAGCAGTGAGCAGGGTAATCAGCCCCAGCATTTT	CASSEQGNQPQHF	TRBV2	NA	many	TRBJ1-5
TGTGCCACCCGCGCGGTGTCGCGTCCTGAAGCTTTCTTT	CATRAVSRPEAFF	TRBV15	NA	NA	TRBJ1-1
TGCGCCAGCAGCCAAGATCTGGCTACGATGAACTATGGCTACACCTTC	CASSQDLATMNYGYTF	TRBV4-3	NA	NA	TRBJ1-2
TGTGCCCTCGGATACTACAATGAGCAGTTCTTC	CALGYYNEQFF	TRBV6-2/TRBV6-3	NA	many	TRBJ2-1
TGTGCCAGCAGTTTGGGGGGATTGGGAAATGATACCTTC	CASSLGGLGNDTF	TRBV28	NA	many	TRBJ1-2
TGCAGTGCTAGAGAGACAGTGGCGTACACTGAAGCTTTCTTT	CSARETVAYTEAFF	TRBV20-1	NA	few	TRBJ1-1